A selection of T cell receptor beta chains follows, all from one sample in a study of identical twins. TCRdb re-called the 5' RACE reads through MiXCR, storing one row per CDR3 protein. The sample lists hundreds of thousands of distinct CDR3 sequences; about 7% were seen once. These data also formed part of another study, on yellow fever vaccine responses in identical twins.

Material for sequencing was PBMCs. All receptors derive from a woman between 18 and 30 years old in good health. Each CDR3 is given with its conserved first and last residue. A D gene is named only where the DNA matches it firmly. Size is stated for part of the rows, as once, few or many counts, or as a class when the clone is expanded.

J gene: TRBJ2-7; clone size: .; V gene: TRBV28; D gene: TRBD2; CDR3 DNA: TGTGCCAGCAGTTTGGGGGCTAGCGGGGAATTC; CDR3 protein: CASSLGASGEF
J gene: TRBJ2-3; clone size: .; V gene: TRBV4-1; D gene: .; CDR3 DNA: TGCGCCAGCAGCCAAGGGGCGATGCGGGGCACAGATACGCAGTATTTT; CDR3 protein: CASSQGAMRGTDTQYF
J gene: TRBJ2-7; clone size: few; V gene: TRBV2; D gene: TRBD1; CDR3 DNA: TGTGCCAGCAGTGTGGGACAGGGGAGTGGTGAGCAGTACTTC; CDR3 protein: CASSVGQGSGEQYF
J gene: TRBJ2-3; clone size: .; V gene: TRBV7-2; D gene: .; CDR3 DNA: TGTGCCAGCAGCCCGAAGATTTTGGGGGTAGATACGCAGTATTTT; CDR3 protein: CASSPKILGVDTQYF
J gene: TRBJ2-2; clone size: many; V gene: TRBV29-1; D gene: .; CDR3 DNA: TGCAGCGGCGGTGGGTCGGACACCGGGGAGCTGTTTTTT; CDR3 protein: CSGGGSDTGELFF
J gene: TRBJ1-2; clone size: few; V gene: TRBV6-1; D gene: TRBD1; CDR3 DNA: TGTGCCAGCATCTCGACAGGGGTTGGTGGCTACACCTTC; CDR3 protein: CASISTGVGGYTF
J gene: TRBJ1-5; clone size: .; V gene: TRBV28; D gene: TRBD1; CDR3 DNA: TGTGCCAGCAGCCAAGGCTGGACAGGGGGGTATAGCAATCAGCCCCAGCATTTT; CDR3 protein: CASSQGWTGGYSNQPQHF
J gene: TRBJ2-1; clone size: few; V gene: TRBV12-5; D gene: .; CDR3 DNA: TGTGCTAGTGGTTGGGGGACGGAGCAGTTCTTC; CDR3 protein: CASGWGTEQFF
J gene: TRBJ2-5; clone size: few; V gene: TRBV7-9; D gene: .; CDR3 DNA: TGTGCCAGCAGCCCGACGGGACGGTTACAAGAGACCCAGTACTTC; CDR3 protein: CASSPTGRLQETQYF
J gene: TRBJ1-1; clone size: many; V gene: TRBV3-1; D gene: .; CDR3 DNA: TGTGCCAGCAGCCAACCGAAAGGGTCCACTGAAGCTTTCTTT; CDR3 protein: CASSQPKGSTEAFF
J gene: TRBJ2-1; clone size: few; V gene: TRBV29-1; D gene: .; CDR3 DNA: TGCAGCGTTGGAGACAGGGAGGAGTTCTTC; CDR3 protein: CSVGDREEFF
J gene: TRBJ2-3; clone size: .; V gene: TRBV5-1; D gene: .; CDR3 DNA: TGCGCCAGCAGCTCCCAGGGGAGGAACACAGATACGCAGTATTTT; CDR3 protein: CASSSQGRNTDTQYF
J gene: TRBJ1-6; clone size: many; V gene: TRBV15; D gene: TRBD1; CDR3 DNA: TGTGCCACCAGCATCGACAGGGCGTCATCCCTCCACTTT; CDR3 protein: CATSIDRASSLHF
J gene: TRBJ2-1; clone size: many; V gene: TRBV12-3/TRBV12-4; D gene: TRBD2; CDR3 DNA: TGTGCCAGCCAACGGACTAGCGGGGGGGCTGAGCAGTTCTTC; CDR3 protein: CASQRTSGGAEQFF
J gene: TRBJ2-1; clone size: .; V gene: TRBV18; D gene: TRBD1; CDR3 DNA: TGTGCCAGCTCACCCGGGCCGCAGGGGGCGGGCAATGAGCAGTTCTTC; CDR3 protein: CASSPGPQGAGNEQFF
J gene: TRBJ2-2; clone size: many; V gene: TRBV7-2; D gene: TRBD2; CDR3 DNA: TGTGCCAGCAGCTCTAGCGGGAGGGCCACCGGGGAGCTGTTTTTT; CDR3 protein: CASSSSGRATGELFF
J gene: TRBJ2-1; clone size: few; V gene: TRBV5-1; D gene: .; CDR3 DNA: TGCGCCAGCAGCTTGGGGACATTTATTGGCAATGAGCAGTTCTTC; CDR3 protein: CASSLGTFIGNEQFF
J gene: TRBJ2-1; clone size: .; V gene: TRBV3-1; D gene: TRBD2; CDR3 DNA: TGTGCCACCTGCCAACCACTAGCGGGGGGCATCTACAATGAGCAGTTCTTC; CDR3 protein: CATCQPLAGGIYNEQFF
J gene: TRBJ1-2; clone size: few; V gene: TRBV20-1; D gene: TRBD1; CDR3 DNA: TGCAGTGCTAGAGACACCAGGACAGGCGTTGGCTACACCTTC; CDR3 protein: CSARDTRTGVGYTF
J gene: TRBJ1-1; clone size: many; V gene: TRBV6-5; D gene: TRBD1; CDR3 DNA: TGTGCCAGCAGTTACTCGGCCGGGACAGGTCTGAACACTGAAGCTTTCTTT; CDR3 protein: CASSYSAGTGLNTEAFF
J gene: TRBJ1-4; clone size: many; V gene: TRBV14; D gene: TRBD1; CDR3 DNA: TGTGCCAGCAGCGCCCGACAGGGGCCAAATGAAAAACTGTTTTTT; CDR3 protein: CASSARQGPNEKLFF
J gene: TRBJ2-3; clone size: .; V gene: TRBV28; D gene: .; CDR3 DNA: TGTGCCAGCACCCGACCGCTGGGGGGGCGGGGCACAGATACGCAGTATTTT; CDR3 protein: CASTRPLGGRGTDTQYF
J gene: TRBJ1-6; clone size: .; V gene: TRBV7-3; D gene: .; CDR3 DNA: TGTGCCAGCAGCTTACAGGGGCTGGATAATTCACCCCTCCACTTT; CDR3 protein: CASSLQGLDNSPLHF
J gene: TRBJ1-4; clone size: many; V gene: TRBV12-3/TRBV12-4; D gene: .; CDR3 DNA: TGTGCCAGCAGTTTCAGCCGTTCTAATGAAAAACTGTTTTTT; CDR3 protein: CASSFSRSNEKLFF
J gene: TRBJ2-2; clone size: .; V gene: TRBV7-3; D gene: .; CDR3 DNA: TGTGCCAGCAGCACGGGGTCGGCCACCGGGGAGCTGTTTTTT; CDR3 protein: CASSTGSATGELFF
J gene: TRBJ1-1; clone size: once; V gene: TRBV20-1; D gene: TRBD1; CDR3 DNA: TGCAGTGCTTTAACAGGGGCCGTCTACACTGAAGCTTTCTTT; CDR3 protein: CSALTGAVYTEAFF
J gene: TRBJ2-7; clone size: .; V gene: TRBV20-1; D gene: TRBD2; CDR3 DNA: TGCAGTGCTAGAGCAGGGACTAGCGGAGCCTACGAGCAGTACTTC; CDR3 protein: CSARAGTSGAYEQYF
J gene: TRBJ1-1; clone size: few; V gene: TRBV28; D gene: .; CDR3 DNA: TGTGCCAGCAGTCGCGGACAGCTCGGCACTGAAGCTTTCTTT; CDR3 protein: CASSRGQLGTEAFF
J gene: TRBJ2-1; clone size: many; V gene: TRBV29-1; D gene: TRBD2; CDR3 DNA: TGCAGCGCTCAAGGACTAGCGGGAGTAATTGAGCAGTTCTTC; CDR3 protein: CSAQGLAGVIEQFF
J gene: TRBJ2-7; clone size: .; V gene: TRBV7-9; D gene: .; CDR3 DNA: TGTGCCAGCAGCTTCGGACAGGGACTAGACTACGAGCAGTACTTC; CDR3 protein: CASSFGQGLDYEQYF
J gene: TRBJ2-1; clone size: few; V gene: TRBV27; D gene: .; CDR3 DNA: TGTGCCAGCAGCCGAACCGAAGGGGGCTACAATGAGCAGTTCTTC; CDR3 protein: CASSRTEGGYNEQFF
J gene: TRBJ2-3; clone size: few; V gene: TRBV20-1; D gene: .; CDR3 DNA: TGCAGTGCTGTACGGACTAGCACAGATACGCAGTATTTT; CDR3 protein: CSAVRTSTDTQYF
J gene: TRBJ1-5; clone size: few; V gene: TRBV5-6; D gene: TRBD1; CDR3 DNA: TGTGCCTCCGAATTGGGTGGGGGACAGATCAATCAGCCCCAGCATTTT; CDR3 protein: CASELGGGQINQPQHF
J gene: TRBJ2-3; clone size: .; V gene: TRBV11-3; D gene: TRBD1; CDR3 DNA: TGTGCCAGCAGCCCAGGACAGGGGATCCCAGATACGCAGTATTTT; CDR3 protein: CASSPGQGIPDTQYF
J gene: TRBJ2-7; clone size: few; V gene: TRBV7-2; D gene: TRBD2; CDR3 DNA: TGTGCCAGCAGCTTATCTCCTAGCGGGAGCGGGTACGAGCAGTACTTC; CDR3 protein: CASSLSPSGSGYEQYF
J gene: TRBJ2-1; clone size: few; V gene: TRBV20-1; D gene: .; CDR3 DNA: TGCAGTGCTCCAGCGGCTTTCTCCTACAATGAGCAGTTCTTC; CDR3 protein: CSAPAAFSYNEQFF
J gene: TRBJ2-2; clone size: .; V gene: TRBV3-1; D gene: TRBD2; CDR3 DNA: TGTGCCAGCGGGGGCAAGACTAGCGTACGCTTGAGGACCGGGGAGCTGTTTTTT; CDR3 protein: CASGGKTSVRLRTGELFF
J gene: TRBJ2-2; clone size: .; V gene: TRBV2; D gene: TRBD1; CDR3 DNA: TGTGCCAGCAGTTATACAGGGGGCGGTTCCGGGGAGCTGTTTTTT; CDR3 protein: CASSYTGGGSGELFF
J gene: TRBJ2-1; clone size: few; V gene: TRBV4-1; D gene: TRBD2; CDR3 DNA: TGCGCCAGAAGGGGCCCCGGCCGGACTAGCGGGAGCTATGAGCAGTTCTTC; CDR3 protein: CARRGPGRTSGSYEQFF
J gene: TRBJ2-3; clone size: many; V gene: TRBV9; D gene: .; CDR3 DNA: TGTGCCAGCAGCGTAGAAATGATAGGGATGGGAGATACGCAGTATTTT; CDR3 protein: CASSVEMIGMGDTQYF
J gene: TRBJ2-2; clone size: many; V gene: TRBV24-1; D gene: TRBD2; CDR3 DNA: TGTGCCACCAGTGGTGGAGGAATAGCGGGAGGCGGTTACACCGGGGAGCTGTTTTTT; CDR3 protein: CATSGGGIAGGGYTGELFF
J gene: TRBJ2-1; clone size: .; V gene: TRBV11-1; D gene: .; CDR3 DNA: TGTGCCAGCAGGGACGGCTACAATGAGCAGTTCTTC; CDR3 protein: CASRDGYNEQFF
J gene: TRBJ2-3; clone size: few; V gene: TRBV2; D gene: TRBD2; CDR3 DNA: TGTGCCAGCGGAAACCTAGCGGGAGGGGCAGATACGCAGTATTTT; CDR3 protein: CASGNLAGGADTQYF
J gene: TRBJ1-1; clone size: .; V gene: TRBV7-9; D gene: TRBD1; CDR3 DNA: TGTGCCAGCAGCCCAGGGGGGGTATTTGGCACTGAAGCTTTCTTT; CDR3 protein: CASSPGGVFGTEAFF
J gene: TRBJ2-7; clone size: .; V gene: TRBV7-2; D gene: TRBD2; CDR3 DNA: TGTGCCAGCAGCTTAGCGGTGGGACTAGTCCCTTACGAGCAGTACTTC; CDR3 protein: CASSLAVGLVPYEQYF
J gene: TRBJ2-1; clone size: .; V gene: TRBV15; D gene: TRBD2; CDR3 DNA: TGTGCCACCAGCAGAGGGGAGGGCGCAATCGACAATGAGCAGTTCTTC; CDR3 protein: CATSRGEGAIDNEQFF
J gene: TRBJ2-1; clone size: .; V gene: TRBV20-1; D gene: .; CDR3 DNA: TGCAGCTCTAAGGGAGCTAGCTCCTACAATGAGCAGTTCTTC; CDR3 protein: CSSKGASSYNEQFF
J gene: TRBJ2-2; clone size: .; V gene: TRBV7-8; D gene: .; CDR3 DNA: TGTGCCAGCAGCTTGACGGTCGGGGAGCTGTTTTTT; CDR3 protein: CASSLTVGELFF
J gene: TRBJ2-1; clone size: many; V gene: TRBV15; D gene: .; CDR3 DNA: TGTGCCACCAGCAGAGCTCTCTCCTGGAGACCCCATGAGCAGTTCTTC; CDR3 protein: CATSRALSWRPHEQFF
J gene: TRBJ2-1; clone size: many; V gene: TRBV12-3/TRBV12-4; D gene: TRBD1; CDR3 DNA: TGTGCCAGCAGTTTAGCGCGCCAGGTCGCAGGGGGTGAGCAGTTCTTC; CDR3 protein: CASSLARQVAGGEQFF
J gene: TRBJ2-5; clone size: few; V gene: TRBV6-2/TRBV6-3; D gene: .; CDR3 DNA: TGTGCCAGCCGTCTCCCGGAGCAAGAGACCCAGTACTTC; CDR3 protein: CASRLPEQETQYF
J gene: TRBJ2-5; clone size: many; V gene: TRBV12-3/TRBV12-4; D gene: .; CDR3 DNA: TGTGCCAGCAAGGGGCGGGGACAAGAGACCCAGTACTTC; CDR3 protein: CASKGRGQETQYF
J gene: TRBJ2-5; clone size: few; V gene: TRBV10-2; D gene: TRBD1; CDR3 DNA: TGCGCCAGCAGTGGTCGCGTTGGGACAGGTCCAAGGGCGGAGACCCAGTACTTC; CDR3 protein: CASSGRVGTGPRAETQYF
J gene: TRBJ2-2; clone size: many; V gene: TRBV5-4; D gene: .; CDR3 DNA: TGTGCCAGCAGCTTGCGCTCCTACCCCGGGGAGGCGAACACCGGGGAGCTGTTTTTT; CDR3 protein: CASSLRSYPGEANTGELFF
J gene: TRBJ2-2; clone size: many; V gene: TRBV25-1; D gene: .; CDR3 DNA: TGTGCCAGCAGTGAGAACACCGGGGAGCTGTTTTTT; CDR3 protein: CASSENTGELFF
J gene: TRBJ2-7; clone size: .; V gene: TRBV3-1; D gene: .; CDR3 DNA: TGTGCCAGCAGCCAAGATACCCCCGTGGGGCAGTACTTC; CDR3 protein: CASSQDTPVGQYF